This TCR beta chain was captured by sequencing in a study of CD8+CD57+ T cells in acquired aplastic anemia. Looking at the study overall: Average DNA yield from sorted CD4+ and CD8+ cells was 3.2 ug. Healthy donors gave around 9.9 million reads on average for CD4+ cells. Points from the study as a whole: In CD8+ cells, Simpson's diversity showed no significant difference between patients and controls. Patients and controls had in common 25 to 30 CD8+ CDR3 sequences.

Using genomic DNA as the template, TCR beta VDJ and CDR3 profiling was carried out. TCRdb ran MiXCR on the reads and lists one entry per CDR3 protein. The table records 150,000 to 200,000 distinct CDR3 sequences, 35% to 50% of them present only once. For this clonotype: Antigen: not known.

The sequence derives from a human donor in good health. Specimen: sorted CD4+, CD8+, or CD8+CD57+ T cells (not recorded which) from PBMCs.

The CDR3 protein is CASSLGTAGKETQYF. The CDR3 DNA is TGTGCCAGCAGTTTAGGGACAGCGGGAAAGGAGACCCAGTACTTC. The chain is built from TRBV28 and TRBJ2-5; D tentatively fits TRBD1 or TRBD2 (7 bases each). Germline lookup yields CDR1 MDHEN and CDR2 SYDVKM. The CDR3 consists of 15 residues. The V gene lost 2 bases and the J gene lost 5 bases, with 15 bases spanning the gap.